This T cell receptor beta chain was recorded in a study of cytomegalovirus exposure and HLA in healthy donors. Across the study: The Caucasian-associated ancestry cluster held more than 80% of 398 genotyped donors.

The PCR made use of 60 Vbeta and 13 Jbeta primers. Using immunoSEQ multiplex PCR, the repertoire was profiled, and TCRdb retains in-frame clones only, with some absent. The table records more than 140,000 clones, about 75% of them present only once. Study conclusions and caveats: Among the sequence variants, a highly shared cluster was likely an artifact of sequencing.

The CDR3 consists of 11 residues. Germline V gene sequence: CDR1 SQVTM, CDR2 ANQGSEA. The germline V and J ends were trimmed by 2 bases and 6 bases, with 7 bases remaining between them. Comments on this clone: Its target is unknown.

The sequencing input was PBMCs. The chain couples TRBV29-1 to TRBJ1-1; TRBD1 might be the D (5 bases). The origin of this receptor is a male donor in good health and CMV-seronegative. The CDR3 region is CSVERGPEAFF. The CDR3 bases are TGCAGCGTTGAAAGGGGCCCTGAAGCTTTCTTT.